The T cell receptor beta chain described here comes from a study of blood T cell repertoires in COVID-19. Study background: Researchers got acute and convalescent COVID-19 samples from the United States, Italy and Spain. The analysed material was cDNA or gDNA that came from T cells, B-cell-depleted T cells, or PBMCs.

Study processing details: Nucleated cell number was recorded as an estimate derived from reference gene primer amplification. Method: immunoSEQ multiplex PCR; TCRdb's copy keeps in-frame clones and lacks some. V and J calls and clone size are copied from that table; D and trimming were computed from the DNA. Of 200,000 to 250,000 clones listed, approximately 83% are singletons. Germline-derived CDR1 and CDR2 are LNHNV and YYDKDF (reference sequence). This CDR3 comprises 17 residues. After removal of 6 bases from V and 3 bases from J, the junction contained 6 bases not matched to a gene. The sequenced sample was peripheral blood. The sequence derives from a woman in her fifties or sixties with acute or convalescent COVID-19. The genes are TRBV15 and TRBJ2-1, with 15 bases lining up with TRBD2. The DNA of the CDR3 is TGTGCCACCAGAGGACTAGCGGGGGGGAAAAACTACAATGAGCAGTTCTTC. It specifies CATRGLAGGKNYNEQFF.